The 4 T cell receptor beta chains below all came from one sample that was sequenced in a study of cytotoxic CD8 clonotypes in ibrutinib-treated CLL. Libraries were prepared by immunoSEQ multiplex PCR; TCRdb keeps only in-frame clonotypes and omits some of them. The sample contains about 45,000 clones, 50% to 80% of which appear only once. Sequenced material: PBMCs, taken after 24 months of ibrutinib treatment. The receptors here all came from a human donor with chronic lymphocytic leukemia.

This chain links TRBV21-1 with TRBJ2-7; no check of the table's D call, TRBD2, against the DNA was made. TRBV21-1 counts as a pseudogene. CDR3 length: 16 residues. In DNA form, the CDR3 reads TGTGCCAGCAGCAAAGTGTCCCGGGAATGGGACTACGAGCAGTACTTC. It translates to CASSKVSREWDYEQYF.

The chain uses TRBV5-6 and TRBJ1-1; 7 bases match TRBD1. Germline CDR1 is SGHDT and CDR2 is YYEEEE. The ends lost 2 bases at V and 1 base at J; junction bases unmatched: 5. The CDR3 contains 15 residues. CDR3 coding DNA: TGTGCCAGCAGCTTCAGGGGGGTCGGGAACACTGAAGCTTTCTTT. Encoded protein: CASSFRGVGNTEAFF.

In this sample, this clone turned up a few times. In nucleotides, the CDR3 is TGTGCCAGCAGCGCCCCACCGGGACAGGAAAATGAAAAACTGTTTTTT. This encodes CASSAPPGQENEKLFF. J is TRBJ1-4 and V is TRBV7-6; 8 bases match TRBD1. Germline CDR1 and CDR2: SGHVS and FNYEAQ. J was trimmed by 5 bases and V by 5 bases; bases with no gene match: 10. The CDR3 length is 16 residues.

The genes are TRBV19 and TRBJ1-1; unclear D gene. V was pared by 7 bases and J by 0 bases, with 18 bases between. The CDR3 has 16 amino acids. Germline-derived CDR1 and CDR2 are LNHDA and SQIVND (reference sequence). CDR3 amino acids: CASTTSGRLMNTEAFF. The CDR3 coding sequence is TGTGCCAGTACCACCTCAGGAAGACTCATGAACACTGAAGCTTTCTTT.